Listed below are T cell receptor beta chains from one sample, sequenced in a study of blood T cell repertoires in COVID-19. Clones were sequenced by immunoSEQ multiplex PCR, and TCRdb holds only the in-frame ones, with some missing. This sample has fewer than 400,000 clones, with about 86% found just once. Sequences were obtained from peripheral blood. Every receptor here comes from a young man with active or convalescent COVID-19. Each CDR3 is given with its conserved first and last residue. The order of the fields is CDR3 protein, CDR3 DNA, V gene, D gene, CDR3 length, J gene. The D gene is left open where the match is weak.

CDR3: CASSPRGGDGEQYF
DNA: TGTGCCAGCTCACCACGGGGAGGGGACGGCGAGCAGTACTTC
V: TRBV18
D: TRBD2
length: 14
J: TRBJ2-7

CDR3: CASSPTGTGYTF
DNA: TGTGCCAGCAGCCCGACAGGGACTGGCTACACCTTC
V: TRBV12-3/TRBV12-4
D: TRBD1
length: 12
J: TRBJ1-2

CDR3: CSVADRGLDTIYF
DNA: TGCAGCGTTGCGGACAGGGGGTTGGACACCATATATTTT
V: TRBV29-1
D: TRBD1
length: 13
J: TRBJ1-3

CDR3: CASSLEGASNQPQHF
DNA: TGTGCCAGCAGCTTAGAGGGGGCGAGCAATCAGCCCCAGCATTTT
V: TRBV7-2
D: TRBD1
length: 15
J: TRBJ1-5

CDR3: CSVLRVAEAFF
DNA: TGCAGTGTCCTTCGGGTGGCTGAAGCTTTCTTT
V: TRBV20-1
D: NA
length: 11
J: TRBJ1-1

CDR3: CASRGGTGDTEAFF
DNA: TGTGCCAGTAGAGGGGGGACAGGGGACACTGAAGCTTTCTTT
V: TRBV19
D: TRBD1
length: 14
J: TRBJ1-1

CDR3: CASSVAGLRTHEQYF
DNA: TGTGCCAGCAGCGTAGCGGGACTGCGGACCCACGAGCAGTACTTC
V: TRBV9
D: NA
length: 15
J: TRBJ2-7

CDR3: CASSVGDEQFF
DNA: TGTGCCAGCAGCGTAGGAGATGAGCAGTTCTTC
V: TRBV9
D: NA
length: 11
J: TRBJ2-1

CDR3: CATSRDRGSGNTIYF
DNA: TGTGCCACCAGCAGAGACAGGGGCAGTGGAAACACCATATATTTT
V: TRBV15
D: NA
length: 15
J: TRBJ1-3

CDR3: CASTRAEGEKLFF
DNA: TGTGCCAGTACCAGGGCCGAAGGAGAAAAACTGTTTTTT
V: TRBV19
D: NA
length: 13
J: TRBJ1-4